The 24 T cell receptor beta chains below were found in one sample sequenced in a study of blood T cell repertoires in COVID-19. Using immunoSEQ multiplex PCR, the repertoire was profiled, and TCRdb retains in-frame clones only, with some absent. The sample lists 110,000 or so clones; about 85% were seen once. Sequencing was carried out using peripheral blood. The receptors were sampled from a man aged 50 or older with acute or convalescent COVID-19.

J is TRBJ2-1 and V is TRBV15; 15 bases align to TRBD2. The CDR3 is 19 residues long. J was trimmed by 10 bases and V by 3 bases; bases with no gene match: 16. Germline CDR1 reads LNHNV; CDR2 reads YYDKDF (reference sequence). The CDR3 DNA is TGTGCCACCAGCAGTTACACCCATCCGGGACTAGCGGGAGGATCCGAGCAGTTCTTC. This gives the protein CATSSYTHPGLAGGSEQFF.

This clone was picked up one time. V gene TRBV9 combines with J gene TRBJ2-1, with 8 nucleotides matching TRBD1. CDR1 is SGDLS, CDR2 YYNGEE, per germline. The length of the CDR3 is 15 residues. Trimming cost V 4 bases and J 3 bases; bases outside gene matches: 6. DNA for the CDR3: TGTGCCAGCAGCTATACCGGGACAGGCTACAATGAGCAGTTCTTC. This translates into CASSYTGTGYNEQFF.

V and J are TRBV3-1 (or the pseudogene TRBV3-2) and TRBJ1-3, with D uncertain. The V and J ends lost 0 bases and 3 bases respectively, with 12 bases between them. From germline, CDR1 is LGHDT and CDR2 YNNKEL (reference sequence). The CDR3 loop spans 16 amino acids. In DNA form, the CDR3 reads TGTGCCAGCAGCCAAGAAGGAGGAGGCCTTGGAAACACCATATATTTT. Its translation: CASSQEGGGLGNTIYF.

The rearrangement uses TRBV11-2 and TRBJ1-1; D is perhaps TRBD1 (5 bases). From germline, CDR1 is SGHAT and CDR2 FQNNGV. With 5 bases removed from V and 4 bases from J, the gap between germline ends came to 14 bases. The CDR3 consists of 14 residues. In DNA form, the CDR3 reads TGTGCCAGCAGCCTTAGGGGATGGGGCACTGAAGCTTTCTTT. This translates into CASSLRGWGTEAFF. Supplemented by reference TRBV11-2 and TRBJ1-1, the full variable domain reads EAGVAQSPRYKIIEKRQSVAFWCNPISGHATLYWYQQILGQGPKLLIQFQNNGVVDDSQLPKDRFSAERLKGVDSTLKIQPAKLEDSAVYLCASSLRGWGTEAFFGQGTRLTVV.

This clone was counted a single time. The chain links TRBV19 to TRBJ2-1; TRBD1 matches 7 bases. The CDR3 is 14 amino acids. V lost 9 bases to trimming and J lost 7 bases; unmatched junction nucleotides: 12. CDR1 is LNHDA, CDR2 SQIVND, per germline (reference sequence). CDR3 sequence (DNA): TGTGCCAGCTGGAGTGACAGGGTTCCGAATGAGCAGTTCTTC. Protein sequence: CASWSDRVPNEQFF.

The sample holds one count of this clone. The chain has TRBV2 and TRBJ2-1; the D is unclear. The CDR3 loop spans 11 amino acids. Trimming took 6 bases from V and 12 from J, leaving 12 bases between them. Germline V gives CDR1 SNHLY, CDR2 FYNNEI. The CDR3 is CASRNSVWQFF. DNA of the CDR3: TGTGCCAGCAGAAACAGTGTGTGGCAGTTCTTC.

The chain is built from TRBV7-6 and TRBJ2-3, with 12 bases identical to TRBD1. CDR3 size: 18 residues. Germline-derived CDR1 and CDR2 are SGHVS and FNYEAQ. With V trimmed by 4 bases and J by 4 bases, 12 bases remained unmatched. As DNA, the CDR3 is TGTGCCAGCAGCTCGCGACCCGGGACAGGGGGCAGAGCAGATACGCAGTATTTT. It is translated as CASSSRPGTGGRADTQYF.

The chain is built from TRBV10-3 and TRBJ1-6; 8 bases map to TRBD1. Germline V gene sequence: CDR1 ENHRY, CDR2 SYGVKD. After removal of 2 bases from V and 6 bases from J, the junction contained 0 bases not matched to a gene. CDR3 size: 14 residues. The CDR3, as DNA: TGTGCCATCAGTGAGGGACAGGGTAATTCACCCCTCCACTTT. Translating gives CAISEGQGNSPLHF.

The V call is TRBV24-1, the J call TRBJ1-6; 7 nucleotides line up with TRBD1. Germline values: CDR1 KGHDR, CDR2 SFDVKD. The CDR3 sequence is 14 residues long. The J segment lost 7 bases and the V segment lost 5 bases, leaving 4 bases of the junction unmatched. Written as DNA, the CDR3 is TGTGCCACCAGTGGGGACAGCGCGAATTCACCCCTCCACTTT. This translates into CATSGDSANSPLHF.

This clone has only one observation. The V and J genes are TRBV5-4 and TRBJ2-7; D gene ambiguous. V was cut by 6 bases and J by 2 bases, with 12 bases left in between. Germline V gives CDR1 SGHNT, CDR2 YYREEE (reference sequence). The CDR3 runs to 13 residues. In nucleotides, the CDR3 is TGTGCCAGCACCAGTTTTGCCACCTACGAGCAGTACTTC. It yields the protein CASTSFATYEQYF.

The CDR3 DNA sequence: TGTGCCACCAGCAGACCCGGGACAGCAAACACTGAAGCTTTCTTT. Residues: CATSRPGTANTEAFF. The chain combines TRBV15 with TRBJ1-1; 7 bases are a match to TRBD1. Trimming took 2 bases from V and 2 from J; bases not matched to a gene: 5. The CDR3 runs to 15 residues. Germline loops: CDR1 LNHNV, CDR2 YYDKDF (reference sequence).

The chain employs TRBV6-1 and TRBJ2-5; TRBD1 matches at 7 bases. The V gene end was trimmed by 3 bases and the J gene end by 2 bases; junction bases not matched to a gene: 0. This CDR3 has 13 residues. Per germline, CDR1 MNHNS and CDR2 SASEGT. The CDR3 spells CASSDRGQETQYF. As DNA, the CDR3 is TGTGCCAGCAGTGACAGGGGGCAAGAGACCCAGTACTTC.

CDR3 residues: CASSVGLAGVETQYF. The CDR3, as DNA: TGTGCCAGCAGCGTAGGGCTAGCGGGGGTCGAGACCCAGTACTTC. The V and J genes are TRBV9 and TRBJ2-5, with 10 bases lining up with TRBD2. This CDR3 contains 15 residues. Trimming removed 0 bases from V and 5 bases from J; junction bases left unmatched: 4. Germline V CDR1 and CDR2: SGDLS, YYNGEE.

There are a few counts of this clone. This chain links TRBV2 with TRBJ1-6; weak D call: TRBD1 (5 bases). The CDR3 is 16 amino acids. Germline CDR1 SNHLY, CDR2 FYNNEI. The V gene lost 8 bases and the J gene lost 2 bases, with 16 bases spanning the gap. CDR3 DNA sequence: TGTGCCAGCCAAGGGGTAGGCAGAGCCTATAATTCACCCCTCCACTTT. It yields the protein CASQGVGRAYNSPLHF.

The chain is built from TRBV14 and TRBJ2-3; perhaps TRBD1 as D (5 bases). Per germline, CDR1 SGHDN and CDR2 FVKESK. The length of the CDR3 is 14 residues. The germline V and J ends were trimmed by 3 bases and 0 bases, with 7 bases remaining between them. The CDR3 sequence is CASSHRASTDTQYF. CDR3 DNA: TGTGCCAGCAGCCACAGGGCTAGCACAGATACGCAGTATTTT.

V gene TRBV19 combines with J gene TRBJ2-7; the match to TRBD2 covers 8 bases. The CDR3 extends over 15 amino acids. The V gene's germline CDR1 is LNHDA and CDR2 SQIVND (reference sequence). The ends lost 7 bases at V and 6 bases at J; junction bases unmatched: 14. CDR3 DNA sequence: TGTGCCAGTACCCAACCGGGACTAGGAAGAGGCGAGCAGTACTTC. Its translation is CASTQPGLGRGEQYF. Full variable domain (remainder filled in from reference TRBV19 and TRBJ2-7): DGGITQSPKYLFRKEGQNVTLSCEQNLNHDAMYWYRQDPGQGLRLIYYSQIVNDFQKGDIAEGYSVSREKKESFPLTVTSAQKNPTAFYLCASTQPGLGRGEQYFGPGTRLTVT.

A few counts support this clone. The V call is TRBV5-4, the J call TRBJ1-6; D call uncertain. V was cut by 2 bases and J by 1 base, with 7 bases left in between. This CDR3 contains 15 residues. Per germline, CDR1 SGHNT and CDR2 YYREEE (reference sequence). The CDR3 DNA follows: TGTGCCAGCAGCTTCCGAGGTTCCTATAATTCACCCCTCCACTTT. The encoded protein is CASSFRGSYNSPLHF.

The chain uses TRBV27 and TRBJ1-3; D possibly corresponds to TRBD1 (5 bases). Germline V CDR1 and CDR2: MNHEY, SMNVEV (reference sequence). V dropped 8 bases and J dropped 1 base, with 12 bases sitting between them. This CDR3 contains 14 residues. The CDR3 here is CASGTGGSGNTIYF. CDR3 nucleotides: TGTGCCAGCGGGACGGGGGGTTCTGGAAACACCATATATTTT.

The CDR3 is CASSYTGPGRYEQYF. The CDR3 bases are TGTGCCAGCAGTTACACAGGGCCGGGTAGGTACGAGCAGTACTTC. The chain recombines TRBV28 with TRBJ2-7; tentative D call: TRBD1 (6 bases). The length of the CDR3 is 15 residues. Germline V lookup: CDR1 MDHEN, CDR2 SYDVKM. With 4 bases removed from V and 4 bases from J, the gap between germline ends came to 17 bases.

The chain is built from TRBV2 and TRBJ2-3; TRBD2 is a possible D gene (6 bases). V was shortened by 7 bases and J by 6 bases, with 17 bases between the two germline ends. Per germline, CDR1 SNHLY and CDR2 FYNNEI. This CDR3 comprises 14 residues. The CDR3 reads CASTWAGRADTQYF. Written as DNA, the CDR3 is TGTGCCAGCACGTGGGCGGGGAGAGCGGATACGCAGTATTTT.

The chain combines TRBV9 with TRBJ2-7; TRBD2 agrees at 7 bases. Trimming removed 2 bases from V and 1 base from J; junction bases left unmatched: 3. The CDR3 spans 14 residues. Germline-derived CDR1 and CDR2 are SGDLS and YYNGEE. The CDR3 DNA reads as TGTGCCAGCAGCGTGGCTAGCGGTTCCTACGAGCAGTACTTC. This sequence encodes CASSVASGSYEQYF. The full variable domain, its missing parts supplied by reference TRBV9 and TRBJ2-7, is DSGVTQTPKHLITATGQRVTLRCSPRSGDLSVYWYQQSLDQGLQFLIQYYNGEERAKGNILERFSAQQFPDLHSELNLSSLELGDSALYFCASSVASGSYEQYFGPGTRLTVT.

The V and J genes are TRBV28 and TRBJ2-7, with 9 bases identical to TRBD1. CDR1 MDHEN and CDR2 SYDVKM come from the germline V gene. V was clipped by 6 bases and J by 6 bases; unmatched bases: 3. CDR3 size: 12 residues. The CDR3 DNA is TGTGCCAGCAGACGGACAGGGGTCGAGCAGTACTTC. This sequence encodes CASRRTGVEQYF. Looking up the rest from reference TRBV28 and TRBJ2-7 gives the full variable domain: DVKVTQSSRYLVKRTGEKVFLECVQDMDHENMFWYRQDPGLGLRLIYFSYDVKMKEKGDIPEGYSVSREKKERFSLILESASTNQTSMYLCASRRTGVEQYFGPGTRLTVT.

The V and J genes are TRBV10-3 and TRBJ1-1; D call uncertain. Germline V lookup: CDR1 ENHRY, CDR2 SYGVKD. V was cut by 2 bases and J by 1 base, with 5 bases left in between. The CDR3 sequence is 13 residues long. CDR3 protein: CAISERGNTEAFF. In DNA form, the CDR3 reads TGTGCCATCAGTGAGCGGGGGAACACTGAAGCTTTCTTT.

The gene calls are TRBV6-6 and TRBJ2-7; 10 bases align to TRBD1. Germline CDR1 reads MNHNY; CDR2 reads SVGAGI (reference sequence). The CDR3 extends over 13 amino acids. V dropped 6 bases and J dropped 3; count of bases not matched to a gene: 2. CDR3 amino acids: CASSRDRGYEQYF. CDR3 nucleotides: TGTGCCAGCAGCCGGGACAGGGGCTACGAGCAGTACTTC.